This entry features one T cell receptor (beta chain) sequence. A J-beta primer mix and a sample-barcoded 5' primer were used in a second PCR of roughly 7 to 12 cycles. In TCRdb, the 5' RACE reads were re-called with MiXCR into one record per CDR3 protein. The sample lists roughly 800,000 distinct CDR3 sequences; 58% were seen once. Germline trimming cut 5 bases from V and 6 bases from J; bases unmatched to any gene: 10. The CDR3 has 15 residues. Donors each provided ten milliliters of peripheral blood. Whenever a sample was processed, at least 6 million PBMCs were isolated. This sample stems from a study of blood T cells in healthy people across ages.

V usage is TRBV12-3 or TRBV12-4 and J usage is TRBJ2-3, with TRBD1 matching 8 bases. Sequenced sample: blood. This sequence was found in a man in his thirties or forties in good health. CDR3 loop: CASSRAPGGRDTQYF. The CDR3 DNA sequence: TGTGCCAGCAGTCGCGCCCCAGGGGGCCGGGATACGCAGTATTTT.